The 16 T cell receptor beta chains below come from one sample, sequenced in a study of spatial heterogeneity in lung cancer. Time point given: sample taken at primary tumor resection. The study sequenced unsorted whole RNA from tumor, nontumor lung or frozen PBMC. TCRdb reanalysed the 5' RACE reads using MiXCR and keeps one entry per CDR3 protein. The data show about 10,000 distinct CDR3 sequences, approximately 3.5% seen once. The sequencing here drew on normal lung tissue next to the tumor, taken at surgery. Receptors originate from a male donor with early-stage non-small cell lung cancer.

This clonotype is labeled as medium-sized. As an off-target read in a library built for alpha chains, this beta chain has a frequency of little significance. The V call is TRBV10-3, the J call TRBJ2-3, with TRBD1 identical over 9 bases. Germline CDR1 reads ENHRY; CDR2 reads SYGVKD. Losses at the gene ends were 5 bases for V and 5 bases for J; bases not matched to a gene: 2. The CDR3 has 13 residues. In DNA, the CDR3 is TGTGCCATCAGTCGGGACAGGGAAGATACGCAGTATTTT. Its protein product is CAISRDREDTQYF.

This clonotype was detected many times. With the library built for alpha chains, this beta chain is off target and its frequency is not meaningful. The chain joins TRBV4-2 to TRBJ2-2; TRBD2 matches 14 bases. Germline assignment: CDR1 LGHNA and CDR2 YNFKEQ. This CDR3 comprises 18 residues. V lost 4 bases, J lost 1 base, and 5 bases stayed unmatched. CDR3 in amino acids: CASSPGTSGRENTGELFF. Written as DNA, the CDR3 is TGTGCCAGCAGCCCTGGGACTAGCGGGAGAGAGAACACCGGGGAGCTGTTTTTT.

This clonotype was seen many times. With the library built for alpha chains, this beta chain is off target and its frequency is not meaningful. This chain connects TRBV6-1 to TRBJ2-7, with a tentative D call TRBD2 (5 bases). The CDR3 spans 13 residues. Germline V gene sequence: CDR1 MNHNS, CDR2 SASEGT. Trimming shortened V by 7 bases and J by 0 bases, and 10 bases separated the two germline ends. CDR3 in DNA: TGTGCCAGCAAGGTTGGGAGCTCCTACGAGCAGTACTTC. It specifies CASKVGSSYEQYF.

With respect to this clonotype: At one end, the junction sequence differs from germline, possibly due to a read error. Within a library made for alpha chains, this beta chain is off target, and its count is uninformative. The chain carries TRBV5-4 and TRBJ1-2, with 7 bases that match TRBD1. This CDR3 has 15 residues. Germline-derived CDR1 and CDR2 are SGHNT and YYREEE (reference sequence). CDR3 bases: TGTACCAGCAGCTCTCCGACAGGGAAGGGCTATGGCTACACCTTC. It encodes CTSSSPTGKGYGYTF.

There are many counts of this clonotype. Because the library targeted alpha chains, this beta chain is an off-target read whose size means little. This sequence joins TRBV7-2 and TRBJ1-5; 10 bases match TRBD1. Germline V gives CDR1 SGHTA, CDR2 FQGNSA. Losses at the gene ends were 5 bases for V and 6 bases for J; bases not matched to a gene: 7. The CDR3 has 15 amino acids. DNA of the CDR3: TGTGCCAGCAGCACAAGGACAGGGGGGCGTCAGCCCCAGCATTTT. Translating gives CASSTRTGGRQPQHF.

This clonotype has a count of ten or more. This beta chain lies outside the target of a library built for alpha chains; its clone size means little. The CDR3 DNA reads as TGTGCCAGCACCACGAGAAATTCACCCCTCCACTTT. Translating gives CASTTRNSPLHF. The chain joins TRBV27 to TRBJ1-6; no clear D. The CDR3 runs 12 residues. V was cut by 7 bases and J by 7 bases, with 8 bases left in between. Germline assignment: CDR1 MNHEY and CDR2 SMNVEV (reference sequence).

Only a few counts were recorded for this clonotype. With the library built for alpha chains, this beta chain is off target and its frequency is not meaningful. The V gene is TRBV30, the J gene TRBJ1-1; 7 bases agree with TRBD1. Germline values: CDR1 GTSNPN, CDR2 SVGIG (reference sequence). CDR3 size: 12 residues. J was trimmed by 6 bases and V by 2 bases; bases with no gene match: 3. The CDR3 reads CAWSLDRAEAFF. The CDR3 DNA sequence: TGTGCCTGGAGTCTAGACAGGGCTGAAGCTTTCTTT.

This clonotype has at least ten counts. Because this beta chain is a stray read in a library intended to capture alpha chains, its abundance should not be given much weight. V and J are TRBV27 and TRBJ2-2; no reliable D call. This CDR3 comprises 14 residues. V was trimmed by 6 bases and J by 5 bases, leaving 13 bases between them. CDR1 and CDR2 from the germline V gene are MNHEY and SMNVEV (reference sequence). The CDR3 coding sequence is TGTGCCAGCAGCCTGACACTGGGAACCGGGGAGCTGTTTTTT. Its protein is CASSLTLGTGELFF.

With regard to this clonotype: This beta chain is a stray sequence in a library constructed for alpha chains; its clone size is not meaningful. The chain carries TRBV3-1 and TRBJ1-3, with D uncertain. Per germline, CDR1 LGHDT and CDR2 YNNKEL (reference sequence). The CDR3 runs 13 residues. Trimming removed 4 bases from V and 0 bases from J, with 4 bases in between. CDR3 loop: CASSRHSGNTIYF. The CDR3 nucleotides are TGTGCCAGCAGCCGCCACTCTGGAAACACCATATATTTT.

This clonotype came up many times. This beta chain lies outside the target of a library built for alpha chains; its clone size means little. The chain links TRBV9 to TRBJ2-5, with 7 bases matching TRBD1. With 4 bases clipped from V and 1 base from J, the junction kept 19 bases outside the gene matches. The CDR3 is 19 residues long. Germline CDR1 SGDLS, CDR2 YYNGEE. The CDR3 sequence: CASSHSIRGQAIFQETQYF. CDR3 in DNA: TGTGCCAGCAGCCACTCAATCCGTGGACAGGCGATATTCCAAGAGACCCAGTACTTC. Complete variable domain (other parts from reference TRBV9 and TRBJ2-5): DSGVTQTPKHLITATGQRVTLRCSPRSGDLSVYWYQQSLDQGLQFLIQYYNGEERAKGNILERFSAQQFPDLHSELNLSSLELGDSALYFCASSHSIRGQAIFQETQYFGPGTRLLVL.

This clonotype ranks as medium-sized. The size of this beta chain means little, since it is a stray read in a library made for alpha chains. The CDR3: CASSQDGAGGDDEQYF. In DNA, the CDR3 is TGTGCCAGCAGCCAGGACGGGGCGGGAGGGGATGACGAGCAGTACTTC. The chain has TRBV4-2 and TRBJ2-7; 9 positions match TRBD2. Unmatched junction bases numbered 11, after V lost 3 bases and J lost 5 bases. Germline CDR1 is LGHNA and CDR2 is YNFKEQ. This CDR3 has 16 residues.

This clonotype was picked up many times. Little can be read into the size of this beta chain, an off-target read in a library designed for alpha chains. The genes are TRBV7-9 and TRBJ1-4; D is ambiguous. The V end lost 5 bases, the J end lost 0 bases, and 19 bases lay between the germline ends. The germline gives CDR1 SEHNR, CDR2 FQNEAQ (reference sequence). CDR3 length equals 18 residues. For the CDR3, the DNA is TGTGCCAGCAGCCCAGGCTGGGTGGTTTTCGCAACTAATGAAAAACTGTTTTTT. This translates into CASSPGWVVFATNEKLFF.

Ten or more counts support this clonotype. The library was built for alpha chains, so this beta chain is an off-target read and its size means little. V gene TRBV7-2 combines with J gene TRBJ2-7; 8 nucleotides align to TRBD2. In germline, CDR1 is SGHTA, CDR2 FQGNSA. The CDR3 extends over 15 amino acids. V was clipped by 1 base and J by 12 bases; unmatched bases: 14. In DNA form, the CDR3 reads TGTGCCAGCAGCTTAGGGGGGAGCGGGGGCCCCTATCTGTACTTC. Its protein product is CASSLGGSGGPYLYF.

In its sample, this clonotype is medium-sized (0.01 to 0.1%). A library prepared for alpha chains yielded this beta chain as an off-target read; its size is of little meaning. The chain links TRBV9 to TRBJ2-7, with TRBD2 as a possible D gene (6 bases). This CDR3 comprises 14 residues. Germline V gene lookup returns CDR1 SGDLS and CDR2 YYNGEE. Between the trimmed V and J ends, which lost 4 bases and 5 bases, there was a span of 16 bases. This CDR3 is CASSYSGLGDEQYF. DNA for the CDR3: TGTGCCAGCAGCTATAGCGGTCTAGGGGACGAGCAGTACTTC.

This clonotype was recorded at least ten times. A library prepared for alpha chains yielded this beta chain as an off-target read; its size is of little meaning. The chain couples TRBV6-5 to TRBJ2-3, with a weak D call TRBD1 (6 bases). The CDR3 runs to 14 residues. Germline V gives CDR1 MNHEY, CDR2 SVGAGI. With 7 bases removed from V and 4 bases from J, the gap between germline ends came to 15 bases. The CDR3 here is CASTESAGADTQYF. The CDR3 coding sequence is TGTGCCAGCACAGAATCGGCAGGGGCAGATACGCAGTATTTT.

In this sample, this clonotype turned up many times. Because this beta chain is a stray read in a library intended to capture alpha chains, its abundance should not be given much weight. The V call is TRBV19, the J call TRBJ1-5, with D possibly being TRBD1 (5 bases). The germline V gene encodes CDR1 LNHDA and CDR2 SQIVND (reference sequence). The V end was cut by 5 bases, the J end by 0 bases, with 14 bases between. This CDR3 spans 16 amino acids. CDR3 region: CASSALGTASNQPQHF. In DNA, the CDR3 is TGTGCCAGTAGTGCCTTGGGGACTGCTAGCAATCAGCCCCAGCATTTT.